These 5 T cell receptor beta chains originate from one sample sequenced in a study of prognosis after radiotherapy for stage I lung cancer. Amplification of the TCR beta CDR3 (from genomic DNA) was done by two-round multiplex PCR. It was primers specific to each TRBV and TRBJ gene that first-round PCR used. A single record per CDR3 protein comes from TCRdb applying MiXCR to the multiplex PCR reads. The sample has about 24,000 distinct CDR3 sequences, roughly two fifths seen once. The specimen comprised PBMCs, sampled before or after stereotactic body radiation therapy (not recorded which). The receptors stem from a donor over 45 with non-small cell lung cancer.

The CDR3 nucleotides are TGTGCCAGCAGCCCCGCACAGTTGGCGCCGTATGGCTACACCTTC. Its translation is CASSPAQLAPYGYTF. This chain connects TRBV3-1 to TRBJ1-2, with no clear D. The CDR3 is 15 amino acids. Germline V lookup: CDR1 LGHDT, CDR2 YNNKEL (reference sequence). V dropped 4 bases and J dropped 5 bases, with 17 bases sitting between them.

This clonotype was recorded a few times. The V gene is TRBV5-7, the J gene TRBJ2-5, with 7 bases aligning to TRBD1. TRBV5-7 qualifies as an ORF whose function is uncertain. The CDR3 is made up of 15 amino acids. V was clipped by 4 bases and J by 5 bases; unmatched bases: 11. CDR3 coding DNA: TGTGCCAGCAGCCAGATATACAGGGGTGGGGAGACCCAGTACTTC. This gives the protein CASSQIYRGGETQYF.

This clonotype was seen at least ten times. The chain couples TRBV5-1 to TRBJ2-5; no firm D call. The V end was cut by 4 bases, the J end by 5 bases, with 15 bases between. Germline V lookup: CDR1 SGHRS, CDR2 YFSETQ. The CDR3 covers 14 residues. CDR3 protein: CASSPLVDPETQYF. The CDR3 nucleotides are TGCGCCAGCAGCCCGCTAGTTGATCCGGAGACCCAGTACTTC.

This clonotype occurred many times. J is TRBJ2-7 and V is TRBV18; 11 nucleotides align to TRBD2. This CDR3 region has 17 residues. CDR1 is KGHSH, CDR2 LQKENI, per germline. The V and J ends lost 2 bases and 4 bases, in that order; junction bases with no gene match: 10. CDR3 amino acids: CASSPGVGTSGNYEQYF. In DNA form, the CDR3 reads TGTGCCAGCTCACCAGGGGTAGGGACTAGCGGTAATTACGAGCAGTACTTC.

In its sample, this clonotype was seen many times. The chain links TRBV5-8 to TRBJ2-3, with D maybe TRBD2 (5 bases). The V gene lost 0 bases and the J gene lost 1 base, with 9 bases spanning the gap. CDR3 length: 15 residues. Germline V gene lookup returns CDR1 SGHTS and CDR2 YDEGEE. CDR3 protein: CASSLALAGTDTQYF. CDR3 coding DNA: TGTGCCAGCAGCTTGGCCCTAGCAGGCACAGATACGCAGTATTTT.